The 21 T cell receptor beta chains below all came from one sample that was sequenced in a study of shared T cell receptors in the human thymus. Data came from immunoSEQ multiplex PCR; TCRdb stores just in-frame clones and leaves some out. Found here are hundreds of thousands of clones, about 90% of them singletons; the top ten hold over 0.008%. These same data were also listed under a study on human thymus T cells.

Sequenced input: thymocytes. The origin of the receptors is a boy less than two years old with a congenital heart defect.

The chain joins TRBV27 to TRBJ2-7; 7 positions match TRBD1. Germline loops: CDR1 MNHEY, CDR2 SMNVEV (reference sequence). V gave up 3 bases and J gave up 5 bases; unmatched junction bases: 7. The CDR3 loop spans 14 amino acids. The CDR3 DNA sequence: TGTGCCAGCAGTTTGTTGACAGGGATCCACGAGCAGTACTTC. Its protein product is CASSLLTGIHEQYF.

The gene calls are TRBV18 and TRBJ1-5, with D tentatively TRBD1 (5 bases). Germline CDR1 reads KGHSH; CDR2 reads LQKENI. The CDR3 runs 14 residues. V lost 2 bases, J lost 0 bases, and 5 bases lay in between. CDR3 protein: CASSPRGSNQPQHF. CDR3 coding DNA: TGTGCCAGCTCACCAAGGGGTAGCAATCAGCCCCAGCATTTT.

The chain is built from TRBV4-1 and TRBJ1-6; 8 bases match TRBD1. With V trimmed by 1 base and J by 0 bases, 5 bases remained unmatched. The CDR3 is 18 residues long. Germline V gives CDR1 MGHRA, CDR2 YSYEKL. In DNA form, the CDR3 reads TGCGCCAGCAGCCAAGGGTGGGACAGGAGCTCCTATAATTCACCCCTCCACTTT. Translation: CASSQGWDRSSYNSPLHF.

The rearrangement joins TRBV11-2 to TRBJ2-1; 11 bases map to TRBD2. The CDR3 totals 15 residues. J gave up 5 bases and V 2 bases, and 2 bases lay outside the gene matches. Germline V gene data show CDR1 as SGHAT and CDR2 as FQNNGV. The CDR3 reads CASSLLAGGDNEQFF. In nucleotides, the CDR3 is TGTGCCAGCAGCTTATTAGCGGGAGGGGACAATGAGCAGTTCTTC.

The chain combines TRBV7-8 with TRBJ1-1; 7 nucleotides line up with TRBD1. The germline CDR1 and CDR2 sequences are SGHVS and FQNEAQ. CDR3 length: 14 amino acids. Germline trimming cut 7 bases from V and 4 bases from J; bases unmatched to any gene: 9. Here the CDR3 DNA reads TGTGCCAGCACAACGGAGGGGGCTATCACTGAAGCTTTCTTT. This gives the protein CASTTEGAITEAFF.

The chain recombines TRBV28 with TRBJ2-7; weak D call: TRBD1 (5 bases). The germline V and J ends were trimmed by 4 bases and 5 bases, with 9 bases remaining between them. The CDR3 has 12 residues. Germline lookup yields CDR1 MDHEN and CDR2 SYDVKM. The CDR3 spells CASSSDIHEQYF. The CDR3 nucleotides read TGTGCCAGCAGTTCGGACATCCACGAGCAGTACTTC.

The V and J genes are TRBV5-4 and TRBJ1-2; D gene uncertain. This CDR3 comprises 13 residues. Germline V lookup: CDR1 SGHNT, CDR2 YYREEE (reference sequence). Trimming cost V 0 bases and J 2 bases, with 5 bases left between them. DNA for the CDR3: TGTGCCAGCAGCTTGGCAGGAAACTATGGCTACACCTTC. This encodes CASSLAGNYGYTF.

This sequence joins TRBV5-1 and TRBJ2-5; unclear D gene. In germline, CDR1 is SGHRS, CDR2 YFSETQ. The CDR3 contains 13 residues. V lost 2 bases, J lost 5 bases, and 10 bases lay in between. This chain's CDR3 is CASSLQFGETQYF. The CDR3 bases are TGCGCCAGCAGCTTACAGTTTGGGGAGACCCAGTACTTC.

This rearrangement joins TRBV27 to TRBJ1-1; maybe TRBD1 (6 bases). This CDR3 contains 17 residues. Trimming left V 0 bases short and J 0 bases short, with 14 bases between. The germline V gene has CDR1 MNHEY and CDR2 SMNVEV (reference sequence). The CDR3 sequence: CASSLSNQDRMNTEAFF. The CDR3 nucleotides are TGTGCCAGCAGTTTATCAAATCAGGACAGAATGAACACTGAAGCTTTCTTT.

V gene TRBV10-3 combines with J gene TRBJ1-6; D not resolved. Trimming left V 3 bases short and J 7 bases short, with 16 bases between. The CDR3 spans 16 residues. Germline CDR1 is ENHRY and CDR2 is SYGVKD. The CDR3 region is CAISDPPSSRNSPLHF. The CDR3 DNA sequence: TGTGCCATCAGTGACCCCCCGTCGAGTAGAAATTCACCCCTCCACTTT.

The chain links TRBV6-1 to TRBJ1-4; 7 bases fit TRBD1. J was trimmed by 0 bases and V by 3 bases; bases with no gene match: 4. This CDR3 contains 16 residues. Germline V gene lookup returns CDR1 MNHNS and CDR2 SASEGT. CDR3 nucleotides: TGTGCCAGCAGTGATCTAGGACAGGCAACTAATGAAAAACTGTTTTTT. Amino acid sequence: CASSDLGQATNEKLFF.

This clone has a handful of counts. The chain is built from TRBV7-9 and TRBJ2-7, with 9 bases lining up with TRBD1. Germline trimming cut 5 bases from V and 4 bases from J; bases unmatched to any gene: 3. From germline, CDR1 is SEHNR and CDR2 FQNEAQ (reference sequence). The CDR3 is 13 amino acids. In DNA form, the CDR3 reads TGTGCCAGCAGCGAGGACAGGGGTTACGAGCAGTACTTC. Protein sequence: CASSEDRGYEQYF.

The rearrangement uses TRBV5-1 and TRBJ2-1, with 8 bases aligning to TRBD2. Germline-derived CDR1 and CDR2 are SGHRS and YFSETQ. This CDR3 is built from 15 residues. J was trimmed by 5 bases and V by 4 bases; bases with no gene match: 8. The CDR3 DNA follows: TGCGCCAGCAGCCCCGGGACTAGATTGGACAATGAGCAGTTCTTC. This sequence encodes CASSPGTRLDNEQFF.

The rearrangement links TRBV4-1 to TRBJ2-7, with TRBD2 matching 13 bases. This CDR3 is 14 amino acids long. Trimming cost V 4 bases and J 6 bases; bases outside gene matches: 3. The germline gives CDR1 MGHRA, CDR2 YSYEKL. CDR3 nucleotide sequence: TGCGCCAGCAGCCCTACTAGCGGGAGGGTCGAGCAGTACTTC. It translates to CASSPTSGRVEQYF.

This chain uses TRBV5-5 with TRBJ2-5; 8 bases map to TRBD2. The junction had 10 bases not matched to a gene; V was cut back by 1 base and J by 5 bases. The germline gives CDR1 SGHKS, CDR2 YYEKEE (reference sequence). This CDR3 contains 16 residues. CDR3 region: CASSLPKRENAETQYF. The CDR3 coding sequence is TGTGCCAGCAGCTTGCCCAAGCGGGAGAATGCGGAGACCCAGTACTTC.

V is TRBV7-2 and J is TRBJ1-4; D is unresolved. Per germline, CDR1 SGHTA and CDR2 FQGNSA. V lost 3 bases and J 5 bases, leaving 4 bases between the germline ends. The CDR3 contains 12 residues. The CDR3 bases are TGTGCCAGCAGCTTGGCCAATGAAAAACTGTTTTTT. Translation: CASSLANEKLFF.

This chain joins TRBV2 and TRBJ1-2; D gene ambiguous. Trimming took 7 bases from V and 4 from J, leaving 22 bases between them. This CDR3 spans 16 amino acids. Germline CDR1 is SNHLY and CDR2 is FYNNEI. This CDR3 is CASTHPLIGSSYGYTF. The CDR3 DNA follows: TGTGCCAGCACCCATCCCCTGATAGGGAGTAGCTATGGCTACACCTTC.

Concerning this clone itself: Distinct nucleotide sequences in the sample also encode this CDR3. The rearrangement uses TRBV28 and TRBJ2-7; D possibly corresponds to TRBD1 (5 bases). The CDR3 length is 12 residues. The V gene lost 7 bases and the J gene lost 4 bases, with 11 bases spanning the gap. Germline CDR1 and CDR2: MDHEN and SYDVKM. In DNA form, the CDR3 reads TGTGCCAGCACCGCCAGGGCGTACGAGCAGTACTTC. It codes for CASTARAYEQYF.

The gene calls are TRBV27 and TRBJ2-1, with 14 nucleotides matching TRBD2. This CDR3 has 17 residues. Germline CDR1 and CDR2: MNHEY and SMNVEV (reference sequence). The junction had 6 bases not matched to a gene; V was cut back by 3 bases and J by 5 bases. The CDR3 sequence: CASSFLRTSGRHNEQFF. DNA of the CDR3: TGTGCCAGCAGTTTCCTTCGGACTAGCGGGAGGCACAATGAGCAGTTCTTC.

This clone was seen just once. Within the sample, other DNA sequences also encode this same CDR3. The chain couples TRBV7-2 to TRBJ2-5, with TRBD1 matching 9 bases. The germline V gene encodes CDR1 SGHTA and CDR2 FQGNSA. Trimming removed 4 bases from V and 5 bases from J; junction bases left unmatched: 5. The CDR3 length is 14 residues. The CDR3 region is CASSSGQGSETQYF. The CDR3, as DNA: TGTGCCAGCAGCTCAGGACAGGGGAGTGAGACCCAGTACTTC.

This chain joins TRBV28 and TRBJ1-2, with 9 positions matching TRBD1. V trimming: 5 bases; J trimming: 7 bases; junction bases outside the gene matches: 5. Germline-derived CDR1 and CDR2 are MDHEN and SYDVKM. The CDR3 loop spans 13 amino acids. The CDR3 protein is CASSDRGFLGYTF. CDR3 bases: TGTGCCAGCAGTGACAGGGGGTTTCTTGGCTACACCTTC.